The 13 T cell receptor beta chains listed next were all sequenced from one sample in a study of metastatic and nonmetastatic thyroid tumors. TCRdb re-called clones via MiXCR from the PCR reads. The table has tens of thousands of clones, roughly a quarter seen once. Thyroid surgery took place with no prior treatment in any patient. The sample consisted of tumor tissue. These receptors were taken from a male donor with papillary thyroid cancer or a benign thyroid nodule (not recorded which). Some clones in this sample may be carry-over from other donors' samples.

This rearrangement joins TRBV20-1 to TRBJ2-1; 11 bases agree with TRBD2. The CDR3 length is 14 residues. Germline loops: CDR1 DFQATT, CDR2 SNEGSKA (reference sequence). The CDR3 sequence is CSQGGLAAFNEQFF. The CDR3 DNA reads as TGCAGCCAAGGGGGACTAGCGGCCTTCAATGAGCAGTTCTTC.

Many counts were recorded for this clone. The DNA for the CDR3 is TGTGCCAGCAGTGCCCCAGGGAAGGGAAGGTATGAGCAGTTCTTC. This translates into CASSAPGKGRYEQFF. The chain uses TRBV2 and TRBJ2-1; TRBD1 might be the D (5 bases). CDR3 length: 15 amino acids. V was shortened by 4 bases and J by 8 bases, with 18 bases between the two germline ends. In germline, CDR1 is SNHLY, CDR2 FYNNEI.

There are many counts of this clone. The V gene is TRBV28, the J gene TRBJ2-3, with D perhaps matching TRBD1 (5 bases). The V end was cut by 3 bases, the J end by 2 bases, with 9 bases between. CDR1 is MDHEN, CDR2 SYDVKM, per germline. CDR3 length: 14 residues. The CDR3 spells CASSFDRLTDTQYF. The CDR3 DNA is TGTGCCAGCAGTTTCGACAGACTCACAGATACGCAGTATTTT.

With respect to this clone: A junction end diverges from the germline sequence, so it may reflect a read error. The chain has TRBV12-3 or TRBV12-4 and TRBJ2-1, with 9 bases fitting TRBD2. This CDR3 spans 15 amino acids. As DNA, the CDR3 is TGTGCCAGCAGTTTAGCCGGGACTAGCTACAAAGAGCAGTTCTTC. It encodes CASSLAGTSYKEQFF.

By sample fraction, this clone is large. The genes are TRBV6-1 and TRBJ1-6, with no clear D. Germline V gene lookup returns CDR1 MNHNS and CDR2 SASEGT. The CDR3 spans 13 residues. Trimming left V 9 bases short and J 5 bases short, with 11 bases between. For the CDR3, the DNA is TGTGCCAGTGGGTCTCTAAATAATTCACCCCTCCACTTT. Its protein is CASGSLNNSPLHF.

This clone was seen ten or more times. This chain links TRBV28 with TRBJ2-5, with 9 positions matching TRBD2. V lost 4 bases and J lost 3; bases outside the gene matches: 3. In germline, CDR1 is MDHEN, CDR2 SYDVKM. The CDR3 loop spans 14 amino acids. The CDR3 loop is CASSSASGKETQYF. The CDR3 coding sequence is TGTGCCAGCAGTTCGGCTAGCGGGAAAGAGACCCAGTACTTC.

This clone was seen ten or more times. The chain employs TRBV6-4 and TRBJ2-3; D perhaps matches TRBD2 (5 bases). Germline loops: CDR1 MRHNA, CDR2 SNTAGT. V gave up 4 bases and J gave up 0 bases, with 5 bases separating them. The CDR3 spans 13 residues. The CDR3 protein is CASSGGSTDTQYF. CDR3 sequence (DNA): TGTGCCAGCAGTGGCGGGAGCACAGATACGCAGTATTTT.

This clone was detected ten times or more. The V and J genes are TRBV27 and TRBJ2-1, with D unresolved. The ends were cut back, 2 bases at V and 5 bases at J, with 7 bases in the middle. The germline gives CDR1 MNHEY, CDR2 SMNVEV (reference sequence). The CDR3 sequence is 13 residues long. The CDR3 region is CASSLNGDNEQFF. CDR3 DNA: TGTGCCAGCAGTTTAAACGGTGACAATGAGCAGTTCTTC.

This clone was observed at least ten times. This rearrangement joins TRBV20-1 to TRBJ2-1, with 14 positions matching TRBD2. The CDR3 runs to 20 residues. The germline gives CDR1 DFQATT, CDR2 SNEGSKA (reference sequence). Trimming took 3 bases from V and 4 from J; bases not matched to a gene: 17. The CDR3 spells CSASDPHRRTSGRWYNEQFF. The CDR3 coding sequence is TGCAGTGCTAGTGATCCCCACAGAAGGACTAGCGGGAGGTGGTACAATGAGCAGTTCTTC.

This clone was seen at least ten times. V and J are TRBV20-1 and TRBJ2-1, with TRBD2 identical over 8 bases. This CDR3 contains 15 residues. Losses at the gene ends were 1 base for V and 7 bases for J; bases not matched to a gene: 9. In germline, CDR1 is DFQATT, CDR2 SNEGSKA (reference sequence). The chain's CDR3 is CSARAGGQIENEQFF. In DNA, the CDR3 is TGCAGTGCTAGAGCGGGAGGGCAAATAGAAAATGAGCAGTTCTTC.

V and J are TRBV9 and TRBJ2-3, with 10 nucleotides matching TRBD2. The length of the CDR3 is 16 residues. The germline gives CDR1 SGDLS, CDR2 YYNGEE. CDR3 protein: CVISTLSGRATDTQYF. Here the CDR3 DNA reads TGTGTCATCAGCACCCTAAGCGGGAGGGCGACAGATACGCAGTATTTT.

This clone was seen only a few times. The chain is built from TRBV6-1 and TRBJ2-1, with a weak D call TRBD1 (5 bases). The V gene's germline CDR1 is MNHNS and CDR2 SASEGT. The CDR3 has 16 residues. V was trimmed by 6 bases and J by 8 bases, leaving 23 bases between them. The DNA for the CDR3 is TGTGCCAGCAGAATACGGCTGAGTGGTGGCAGGGATGAGCAGTTCTTC. Its protein is CASRIRLSGGRDEQFF.

This clone was seen many times. The chain couples TRBV6-1 to TRBJ1-2, with 10 positions matching TRBD1. The CDR3 is made up of 16 amino acids. V gave up 6 bases and J gave up 6 bases; unmatched junction bases: 13. Germline CDR1 is MNHNS and CDR2 is SASEGT. CDR3 in amino acids: CASSRTHAGQGHGYTF. The CDR3 nucleotides read TGTGCCAGCAGCCGTACCCACGCGGGACAGGGGCATGGCTACACCTTC.